This TCR beta chain is drawn from a study of blood T cell repertoires in COVID-19. Germline V CDR1 and CDR2: SGHTA, FQGNSA. The CDR3 is 13 residues long. Trimming shortened V by 4 bases and J by 5 bases, and 11 bases separated the two germline ends. Measured with immunoSEQ multiplex PCR; TCRdb has only the in-frame clones, and not every one. The sample has 110,000 to 150,000 clones, 80% to 90% seen once. Sequenced sample: peripheral blood. The chain has TRBV7-2 and TRBJ1-1, with D perhaps matching TRBD1 (5 bases). The TCR originated in a woman aged 55-69 years with active COVID-19. The DNA for the CDR3 is TGTGCCAGCAGCTGGGGCCTGGGAACTGAAGCTTTCTTT. It specifies CASSWGLGTEAFF.